A selection of T cell receptor beta chains follows, all from one sample in a study of graft-versus-host responses after intestinal transplantation. Measured with immunoSEQ multiplex PCR; TCRdb has only the in-frame clones, and not every one. This table holds under 55,000 clones, more than 85% found once. The input for sequencing was PBMCs, taken 524 days after transplant. All receptors derive from a human patient who received an intestinal transplant, so some T cells may come from the graft donor. Each CDR3 is given with its conserved first and last residue. D genes are given only for firm matches. Clone size is stated in some rows and not others, as once, few, many or a class when expanded.

d_call	j_call	v_call	clone_size	cdr3_nt	cdr3_aa
-	TRBJ2-7	TRBV5-6	-	TGTGCCAGCAGCCCTCTAGCAACCCCGACCTACGAGCAGTACTTC	CASSPLATPTYEQYF
-	TRBJ1-2	TRBV6-5	-	TGTGCCAGCAGTTACTTGACAGCCTATGGCTACACCTTC	CASSYLTAYGYTF
-	TRBJ2-7	TRBV5-6	-	TGTGCCAGCAGTCACTCCGGGACCCCGTTCAGCGAGCAGTACTTC	CASSHSGTPFSEQYF
-	TRBJ1-1	TRBV7-6	-	TGTGCCAGCAGCTTTTCCCCGACCGGGAACACTGAAGCTTTCTTT	CASSFSPTGNTEAFF
-	TRBJ2-2	TRBV9	-	TGTGCCAGCAGCTCCCGTTCCCGGGACCTCTACACCGGGGAGCTGTTTTTT	CASSSRSRDLYTGELFF
TRBD1	TRBJ1-2	TRBV30	once	TGTGCCTGGAGTCCATGGGACAGGGGGAATGGCTACACCTTC	CAWSPWDRGNGYTF
TRBD2	TRBJ2-1	TRBV4-2	-	TGTGCCAGCAGCCAAGTCTTTGGGACTAGCAACAATGAGCAGTTCTTC	CASSQVFGTSNNEQFF
-	TRBJ2-7	TRBV4-2	-	TGTGCCAGCAGCCAAGTCAGCGTCTCCTACGAGCAGTACTTC	CASSQVSVSYEQYF
-	TRBJ1-2	TRBV7-9	-	TGTGCCAGCAGCTTGGGCAGAACTGGCTACACCTTC	CASSLGRTGYTF
-	TRBJ2-3	TRBV21-1	-	TGTGCCAGCAGATTGAGGGTTTGCACAGATACGCAGTATTTT	CASRLRVCTDTQYF
-	TRBJ1-6	TRBV11-2	-	TGTGCCAGCAGCTCGATAGATAATTCACCCCTCCACTTT	CASSSIDNSPLHF
-	TRBJ1-6	TRBV23-1	-	TGCGCCAGCAGTCAATCTAGGTCACCCCTCCACTTT	CASSQSRSPLHF
-	TRBJ1-1	TRBV30	-	TGTGCCTGGAGCGCCGCCCCCCCGAACACTGAAGCTTTCTTT	CAWSAAPPNTEAFF
-	TRBJ1-2	TRBV25-1	once	TGTGCCAGCAGTAGAGGGGTCTATGGCTACACCTTC	CASSRGVYGYTF
-	TRBJ2-3	TRBV7-7	-	TGTGCTAGCAGCTCAGGGGAAGATACGCAGTATTTT	CASSSGEDTQYF
-	TRBJ2-5	TRBV30	-	TGTGCCTGGGCCCAGGTCTCTGGAGGGCAGACCCAGTACTTC	CAWAQVSGGQTQYF
TRBD2	TRBJ2-7	TRBV27	few	TGTGCCAGCAGTTCCGCGCTCGGGGTGGGAGGGCCCTACGAGCAGTACTTC	CASSSALGVGGPYEQYF
-	TRBJ1-5	TRBV28	-	TGTGCCAGCAGGAGTTATAGCAATCAGCCCCAGCATTTT	CASRSYSNQPQHF
TRBD1	TRBJ2-2	TRBV5-1	-	TGCGCCAGCAGCCGGGACAGGGGCTACACCGGGGAGCTGTTTTTT	CASSRDRGYTGELFF
-	TRBJ2-3	TRBV7-9	once	TGTGCCAGCAGCTTCAGTCCAGGGACTAGCACAGATACGCAGTATTTT	CASSFSPGTSTDTQYF
-	TRBJ2-1	TRBV15	-	TGTGCCACCAGCGGAGCCTCCTACAATGAGCAGTTCTTC	CATSGASYNEQFF
-	TRBJ2-7	TRBV2	-	TGTGCCAGCAGTTACTCGATACCCTCTGCGCTAGCCTACGAGCAGTACTTC	CASSYSIPSALAYEQYF
TRBD1	TRBJ2-3	TRBV7-9	-	TGTGCCAGCACTGTTACCGGGACAGGGGGCACAGATACGCAGTATTTT	CASTVTGTGGTDTQYF
-	TRBJ2-7	TRBV5-1	-	TGCGCCAGCAGCTTGCTCTACAGGCACGAGCAGTACTTC	CASSLLYRHEQYF
-	TRBJ1-2	TRBV10-3	-	TGTGCCATCAGTGAGTCGCGGCAGGGCTATGGCTACACCTTC	CAISESRQGYGYTF
-	TRBJ1-1	TRBV7-2	-	TGTGCCAGCAGCTCTTACGAGGAGACAGGGAACACTGAAGCTTTCTTT	CASSSYEETGNTEAFF
-	TRBJ1-2	TRBV6-5	-	TGTGCCAGCAGTTACAGGGGTTATGGCTACACCTTC	CASSYRGYGYTF
-	TRBJ2-6	TRBV2	-	TGTGCCAGCAGTGAAGTACTGGGGTTAGGTGGGGCCAACGTCCTGACTTTC	CASSEVLGLGGANVLTF
-	TRBJ1-5	TRBV4-3	-	TGCGCCAGCAGCCGGACAGTCACTAGCAATCAGCCCCAGCATTTT	CASSRTVTSNQPQHF
TRBD1	TRBJ2-7	TRBV10-3	-	TGTGCCATCAGTTCTCCAGGACAGGGCTCCTACGAGCAGTACTTC	CAISSPGQGSYEQYF
-	TRBJ2-1	TRBV13	-	TGTGCCAGCAGCTTAGGGGGGGTTGGCTACTACAATGAGCAGTTCTTC	CASSLGGVGYYNEQFF
TRBD2	TRBJ2-7	TRBV6-1	-	TGTGCCAGCAGTGAAGGCTCGGGACTAGGGGTGAGGGAGCAGTACTTC	CASSEGSGLGVREQYF
-	TRBJ1-1	TRBV30	-	TGTGCCTGGAGTGTATCCACTGAAGCTTTCTTT	CAWSVSTEAFF